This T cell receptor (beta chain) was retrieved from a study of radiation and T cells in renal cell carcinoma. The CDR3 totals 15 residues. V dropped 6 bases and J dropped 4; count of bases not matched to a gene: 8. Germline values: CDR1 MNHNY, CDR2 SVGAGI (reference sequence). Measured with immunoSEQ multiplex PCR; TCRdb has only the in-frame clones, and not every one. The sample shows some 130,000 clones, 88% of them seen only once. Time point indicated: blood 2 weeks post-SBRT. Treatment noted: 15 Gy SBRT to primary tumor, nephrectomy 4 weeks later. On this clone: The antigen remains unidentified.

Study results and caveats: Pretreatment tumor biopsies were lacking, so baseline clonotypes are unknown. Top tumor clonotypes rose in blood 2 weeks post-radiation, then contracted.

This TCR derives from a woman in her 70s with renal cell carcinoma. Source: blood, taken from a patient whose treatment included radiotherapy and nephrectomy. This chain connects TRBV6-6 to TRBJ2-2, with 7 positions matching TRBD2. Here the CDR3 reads CASSLAVGVTGELFF. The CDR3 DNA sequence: TGTGCCAGCAGCCTAGCGGTTGGGGTCACCGGGGAGCTGTTTTTT.